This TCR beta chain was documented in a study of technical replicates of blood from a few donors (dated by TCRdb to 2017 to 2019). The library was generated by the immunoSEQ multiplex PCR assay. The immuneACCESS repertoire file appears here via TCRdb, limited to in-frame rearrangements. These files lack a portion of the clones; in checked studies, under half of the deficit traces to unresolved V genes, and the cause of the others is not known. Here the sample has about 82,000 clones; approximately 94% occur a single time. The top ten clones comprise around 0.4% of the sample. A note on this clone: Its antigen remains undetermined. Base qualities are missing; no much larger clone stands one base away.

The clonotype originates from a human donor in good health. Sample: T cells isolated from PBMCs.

The CDR3 is CASSTPRSSYEQYF. The DNA sequence is TGTGCCAGCAGTACCCCCCGGAGCTCCTACGAGCAGTACTTC. The rearrangement joined TRBV6-6 to TRBJ2-7; no confident D gene assignment can be made. The CDR3 numbers 14 residues from cysteine through phenylalanine. The only DNA kept is the CDR3, 42 bases in frame from the first base. CDR1 and CDR2 are read off the germline V gene (reference sequence) as MNHNY and SVGAGI. Trimming costs V 5 bases and J 0 bases, and their ends lie 11 bases apart.